The next 9 T cell receptor beta chains were all read from a single sample in a study of post-analysis software for immune sequencing data. Study-wide results and limits: Relative to controls, patients had about five TRBV segments at higher frequency, with TRBV5-6, TRBV5-1 and TRBV20-1 among these.

Their target antigens are unknown. The TCR beta cDNA libraries contained unique molecular identifiers. TCRdb itself ran the PCR reads through MiXCR, one entry per CDR3 protein. The table includes about 770,000 distinct CDR3 sequences, around 46% detected once. The source material was blood. All receptors derive from a girl aged 10 to 17 with multiple sclerosis.

This clonotype was counted ten times or more. V and J are TRBV6-1 and TRBJ2-6; D tentatively reads TRBD1 or TRBD2 (5 bases each). Looked up from germline, CDR1 is MNHNS and CDR2 is SASEGT. V was shortened by 3 bases and J by 1 base, with 10 bases between the two germline ends. CDR3 size: 16 residues. The CDR3 nucleotides are TGTGCCAGCAGTGAGAGGGACGGATCTGGGGCCAACGTCCTGACTTTC. The encoded protein is CASSERDGSGANVLTF.

This clonotype has more than one count but fewer than ten. Germline is not matched at one junction end, which may reflect a read error. The chain is built from TRBV5-1 and TRBJ2-3; 11 bases are shared with TRBD2. In germline, CDR1 is SGHRS, CDR2 YFSETQ. This CDR3 has 16 residues. The CDR3 loop is CAGSSELAGDTDTQYF. For the CDR3, the DNA is TGCGCCGGCAGCTCCGAACTAGCGGGAGACACAGATACGCAGTATTTT.

The rearrangement links TRBV12-3 or TRBV12-4 to TRBJ2-4; 8 bases are a match to TRBD2. This CDR3 is built from 16 residues. With 5 bases clipped from V and 13 bases from J, the junction kept 19 bases outside the gene matches. The DNA of the CDR3 is TGTGCCAGCAGTCCCCGTCGGACTAGCCCAGGGTGGGAGCAGTACTTC. Its translation is CASSPRRTSPGWEQYF.

This chain links TRBV11-1 with TRBJ2-7; 7 nucleotides match TRBD1. The last part of the DNA fits TRBJ2-5 better; the J call may be wrong. The CDR3 spans 13 residues. The V gene's germline CDR1 is SGHAT and CDR2 FQDESV (reference sequence). The CDR3 DNA follows: TGTGCCAGCTCGATGCTACAGGGGAAGACCCAGTACTTC. It encodes CASSMLQGKTQYF.

The gene calls are TRBV7-3 and TRBJ2-1; possibly TRBD1 for D (6 bases). Germline-derived CDR1 and CDR2 are SGHTA and FQGTGA. V lost 3 bases to trimming and J lost 8 bases, with 14 bases between them. The CDR3 runs to 14 residues. CDR3 DNA: TGTGCCAGCAGCTTGGGCACCCCAGGGGATGAGCAGTTCTTC. It specifies CASSLGTPGDEQFF.

This sequence joins TRBV28 and TRBJ2-7; 10 positions agree with TRBD2. From germline, CDR1 is MDHEN and CDR2 SYDVKM. The J segment lost 7 bases and the V segment lost 3 bases, leaving 3 bases of the junction unmatched. This CDR3 region has 13 residues. CDR3 amino acids: CASSLGLASEQYF. The CDR3 DNA is TGTGCCAGCAGTTTGGGACTAGCGTCTGAGCAGTACTTC.

Here the CDR3 reads CASSQEIWYEQFF. In DNA, the CDR3 is TGCGCCAGCAGCCAAGAAATTTGGTATGAGCAGTTCTTC. The chain uses TRBV4-3 and TRBJ2-1, with D unclear. Germline CDR1 LGHNA, CDR2 YSLEER. Trimming pared 0 bases from V and 8 bases from J, leaving 8 bases between. CDR3 length: 13 amino acids.

This chain connects TRBV20-1 to TRBJ1-5, with 10 bases matching TRBD1. Germline values: CDR1 DFQATT, CDR2 SNEGSKA (reference sequence). V lost 3 bases to trimming and J lost 6 bases; unmatched junction nucleotides: 8. This CDR3 spans 15 amino acids. Here the CDR3 reads CSASQTGGGGQPQHF. Written as DNA, the CDR3 is TGCAGTGCTAGCCAGACAGGGGGCGGAGGTCAGCCCCAGCATTTT.

The genes are TRBV27 and TRBJ1-4; D ambiguous. In germline, CDR1 is MNHEY, CDR2 SMNVEV (reference sequence). V was shortened by 6 bases and J by 3 bases, with 14 bases between the two germline ends. There are 15 residues in the CDR3. In DNA form, the CDR3 reads TGTGCCAGCAGGACCACGGGCGGCCCTAATGAAAAACTGTTTTTT. Amino acid sequence: CASRTTGGPNEKLFF.